This entry lists 19 T cell receptor beta chains sequenced from one sample in a study of long-term antiretroviral therapy in people with HIV. The assay, immunoSEQ v3.0, was run at survey level. Only in-frame clones appear in the TCRdb table, and some are missing; sequencing was by immunoSEQ multiplex PCR. This sample has more than 35,000 clones, with 70% to 90% found just once. This specimen was unsorted PBMCs, taken just before starting antiretroviral therapy. The receptors were gathered from a woman younger than 35 with HIV.

The chain carries TRBV28 and TRBJ2-5; TRBD1 agrees at 7 bases. The trim removed 7 bases at V and 5 bases at J, leaving 10 bases unmatched. The CDR3 consists of 14 residues. Germline values: CDR1 MDHEN, CDR2 SYDVKM. DNA for the CDR3: TGTGCCAGCACCGTTATCGGGACAGCGGAGACCCAGTACTTC. It specifies CASTVIGTAETQYF.

The V gene is TRBV13, the J gene TRBJ1-2; D remains unclear. CDR1 and CDR2 (germline): PRHDT, FYEKMQ (reference sequence). The CDR3 is 13 amino acids. V was shortened by 0 bases and J by 8 bases, with 10 bases between the two germline ends. The CDR3 DNA reads TGTGCCAGCAGCTTAGGCCGGGTGGGAGGCTACACCTTC. Protein: CASSLGRVGGYTF. Filled out from reference TRBV13 and TRBJ1-2, the complete variable domain reads AAGVIQSPRHLIKEKRETATLKCYPIPRHDTVYWYQQGPGQDPQFLISFYEKMQSDKGSIPDRFSAQQFSDYHSELNMSSLELGDSALYFCASSLGRVGGYTFGSGTRLTVV.

CDR3 loop: CASSLVRPNTEAFF. CDR3 nucleotides: TGTGCCAGCAGCTTGGTAAGGCCAAACACTGAAGCTTTCTTT. The chain recombines TRBV5-8 with TRBJ1-1; D gene uncertain. CDR1 and CDR2 from the germline V gene are SGHTS and YDEGEE. There are 14 residues in the CDR3. Trimming removed 0 bases from V and 2 bases from J, with 8 bases in between.

The chain recombines TRBV6-5 with TRBJ1-4; possibly TRBD1 for D (5 bases). The germline CDR1 and CDR2 sequences are MNHEY and SVGAGI. V shed 2 bases and J shed 12 bases, with 19 bases lying between them. This CDR3 contains 15 residues. Here the CDR3 DNA reads TGTGCCAGCAGTTACGCCGGGACCCCCCCGAAGGAACTGTTTTTT. Encoded protein: CASSYAGTPPKELFF.

The J gene is TRBJ2-2, the V gene TRBV27; D is tentatively TRBD1 or TRBD2 (6 bases each). The CDR3 extends over 13 amino acids. Trimming took 5 bases from V and 7 from J, leaving 11 bases between them. Germline V gene sequence: CDR1 MNHEY, CDR2 SMNVEV (reference sequence). Here the CDR3 reads CASSTGGLGELFF. The CDR3 DNA is TGTGCCAGCAGTACTGGGGGGCTCGGGGAGCTGTTTTTT.

The chain employs TRBV28 and TRBJ2-7, with D possibly matching TRBD1 (6 bases). Germline CDR1 MDHEN, CDR2 SYDVKM. This CDR3 contains 17 residues. V lost 8 bases and J lost 2, with 25 bases in between. The CDR3 coding sequence is TGTGCCAGCGGCCCGTCCGGATTGGGACACCTTACCTACGAGCAGTACTTC. Translating it yields CASGPSGLGHLTYEQYF.

J is TRBJ1-1 and V is TRBV25-1; D not certain. CDR3 length: 13 residues. CDR1 is MGHDK, CDR2 SYGVNS, per germline. Between the trimmed V and J ends, which lost 6 bases and 0 bases, there was a span of 8 bases. The CDR3 reads CASSPGLNTEAFF. The CDR3 coding sequence is TGTGCCAGCAGCCCGGGCTTGAACACTGAAGCTTTCTTT. The whole variable domain, filled in from reference TRBV25-1 and TRBJ1-1, reads EADIYQTPRYLVIGTGKKITLECSQTMGHDKMYWYQQDPGMELHLIHYSYGVNSTEKGDLSSESTVSRIRTEHFPLTLESARPSHTSQYLCASSPGLNTEAFFGQGTRLTVV.

The chain employs TRBV10-3 and TRBJ1-2, with TRBD1 identical over 8 bases. The CDR3 contains 15 residues. Germline V CDR1 and CDR2: ENHRY, SYGVKD. After removal of 4 bases from V and 8 bases from J, the junction contained 12 bases not matched to a gene. This chain's CDR3 is CAISALTGGTGGYTF. The CDR3 nucleotides are TGTGCCATCAGTGCCCTAACAGGAGGGACAGGCGGCTACACCTTC.

The chain links TRBV11-3 to TRBJ2-5; 10 positions match TRBD1. The CDR3 spans 15 residues. Germline V gene sequence: CDR1 SGHNT, CDR2 YENEEA. J was trimmed by 5 bases and V by 1 base; bases with no gene match: 4. The CDR3 coding sequence is TGTGCCAGCAGCTTAGGCCGGGACAGGGGTGAGACCCAGTACTTC. Translation gives CASSLGRDRGETQYF.

The rearrangement links TRBV7-9 to TRBJ1-6; 8 bases fit TRBD1. The CDR3 runs 17 residues. Germline values: CDR1 SEHNR, CDR2 FQNEAQ (reference sequence). With 0 bases clipped from V and 11 bases from J, the junction kept 12 bases outside the gene matches. The CDR3 is CASSLAGSGTGDTPLHF. The CDR3 DNA reads as TGTGCCAGCAGCTTAGCGGGTTCCGGGACAGGAGATACACCCCTCCACTTT.

This clone occurred a few times. The chain has TRBV7-2 and TRBJ2-2, with 7 positions matching TRBD2. The CDR3 runs 16 residues. V gave up 3 bases and J gave up 1 base; unmatched junction bases: 5. Germline V gives CDR1 SGHTA, CDR2 FQGNSA. This chain's CDR3 is CASSFVASGNTGELFF. The CDR3 nucleotides read TGTGCCAGCAGCTTTGTTGCTAGCGGGAACACCGGGGAGCTGTTTTTT.

The table lists this clone with a few counts. The genes are TRBV6-1 and TRBJ1-5, with D hard to call. CDR1 is MNHNS, CDR2 SASEGT, per germline. The CDR3 runs to 13 residues. The ends were cut back, 5 bases at V and 5 bases at J, with 10 bases in the middle. The CDR3 region is CASSYSLDQPQHF. The DNA for the CDR3 is TGTGCCAGCAGTTATTCCCTCGATCAGCCCCAGCATTTT.

This chain uses TRBV28 with TRBJ2-5; maybe TRBD1 (6 bases). Trimming removed 4 bases from V and 1 base from J, with 16 bases in between. This CDR3 comprises 16 residues. Germline V CDR1 and CDR2: MDHEN, SYDVKM. The CDR3 loop is CASSSRDTSSQETQYF. For the CDR3, the DNA is TGTGCCAGCAGTTCCCGGGACACAAGTTCCCAAGAGACCCAGTACTTC.

The chain has TRBV6-1 and TRBJ2-3; TRBD2 agrees at 9 bases. Germline V CDR1 and CDR2: MNHNS, SASEGT. Trimming at V came to 1 base and at J to 6 bases, leaving 2 bases not matched to a gene. This CDR3 contains 14 residues. The CDR3 reads CASSEVGLADTQYF. The CDR3 DNA is TGTGCCAGCAGTGAAGTCGGACTAGCGGATACGCAGTATTTT.

The chain carries TRBV13 and TRBJ1-2; D is unclear. The length of the CDR3 is 11 residues. Germline V CDR1 and CDR2: PRHDT, FYEKMQ (reference sequence). Trimming cost V 2 bases and J 10 bases, with 8 bases left between them. Here the CDR3 reads CASSLSRNYTF. In DNA form, the CDR3 reads TGTGCCAGCAGCTTATCACGGAACTACACCTTC.

The chain joins TRBV11-2 to TRBJ2-7; D not certain. The germline CDR1 and CDR2 sequences are SGHAT and FQNNGV. CDR3 length: 14 amino acids. Trimming cost V 2 bases and J 0 bases, with 8 bases left between them. CDR3 region: CASSLPLSSYEQYF. CDR3 DNA sequence: TGTGCCAGCAGCTTACCCCTAAGCTCCTACGAGCAGTACTTC.

This chain joins TRBV27 and TRBJ2-5; D possibly matches TRBD1 or TRBD2 (6 bases each). The CDR3 length is 15 residues. In germline, CDR1 is MNHEY, CDR2 SMNVEV (reference sequence). The V gene lost 3 bases and the J gene lost 5 bases, with 16 bases spanning the gap. CDR3 DNA: TGTGCCAGCAGTTTTGGGGGGCAGCGGAGGGAGACCCAGTACTTC. Translating gives CASSFGGQRRETQYF.

This chain connects TRBV9 to TRBJ2-1; D may be TRBD2 (6 bases). Trimming took off 4 bases at V and 7 bases at J, with 15 bases between the two ends. The CDR3 length is 14 residues. Germline V lookup: CDR1 SGDLS, CDR2 YYNGEE. The CDR3 DNA reads as TGTGCCAGCAGCTCCCGCGGAGGGAAGAATGAGCAGTTCTTC. Translating it yields CASSSRGGKNEQFF.

This clone has a handful of counts. The chain couples TRBV6-4 to TRBJ1-5, with TRBD1 identical over 8 bases. Per the germline V gene, CDR1 is MRHNA and CDR2 is SNTAGT. The CDR3 runs 14 residues. Losses at the gene ends were 3 bases for V and 7 bases for J; bases not matched to a gene: 5. In DNA, the CDR3 is TGTGCCAGCAGTGAAACAGGGGGACTGCAGCCCCAGCATTTT. Its translation is CASSETGGLQPQHF.